Presented here are 14 T cell receptor beta chains from one specimen sequenced in a study of T cell changes during pregnancy in multiple sclerosis. Only in-frame clones appear in the TCRdb table, and some are missing; sequencing was by immunoSEQ multiplex PCR. The sample gives tens of thousands of clones, 70% to 90% of which show up once; 5.9% is in the top ten. Sequenced here: CD8+ T cells from peripheral blood mononuclear cells, sampled after pregnancy. These receptors were collected from a female donor in good health, enrolled as a control in a pregnancy study.

V gene TRBV7-3 combines with J gene TRBJ1-1, with 7 bases that match TRBD1. J lost 3 bases, V lost 5 bases, and 9 bases had no gene match. This CDR3 has 15 residues. Germline CDR1 and CDR2: SGHTA and FQGTGA. CDR3 sequence reads: CASSPQTGPYTEAFF. In DNA, the CDR3 is TGTGCCAGCAGCCCGCAGACAGGGCCTTACACTGAAGCTTTCTTT.

This clone was found once. The genes are TRBV6-6 and TRBJ2-3, with 8 bases lining up with TRBD1. V shed 3 bases, J shed 4 bases, and the junction held 9 bases outside the gene matches. The germline V gene has CDR1 MNHNY and CDR2 SVGAGI (reference sequence). The CDR3 extends over 16 amino acids. This CDR3 is CASSYSPDRDPDTQYF. The CDR3, as DNA: TGTGCCAGCAGTTATTCACCGGACAGGGATCCAGATACGCAGTATTTT.

The V call is TRBV9, the J call TRBJ2-7, with TRBD1 matching over 11 bases. With 5 bases clipped from V and 4 bases from J, the junction kept 8 bases outside the gene matches. Per germline, CDR1 SGDLS and CDR2 YYNGEE. The CDR3 spans 15 residues. The CDR3 here is CASSLTGTGGYEQYF. In nucleotides, the CDR3 is TGTGCCAGCAGTCTTACCGGGACAGGGGGATACGAGCAGTACTTC.

The chain uses TRBV5-4 and TRBJ1-3; tentatively, D is TRBD1 (5 bases). Germline V CDR1 and CDR2: SGHNT, YYREEE (reference sequence). The CDR3 is 11 amino acids. V shed 4 bases and J shed 8 bases, with 7 bases lying between them. CDR3 in amino acids: CASSKGDTIYF. For the CDR3, the DNA is TGTGCCAGCAGCAAAGGGGACACCATATATTTT.

The gene calls are TRBV29-1 and TRBJ2-1; 8 positions match TRBD2. The V segment lost 7 bases and the J segment 6 bases; nucleotides outside the gene matches: 8. The CDR3 spans 13 residues. Germline V gene lookup returns CDR1 SQVTM and CDR2 ANQGSEA. For the CDR3, the DNA is TGCAGCGCCCGAAGCGGGGGCGTCAATGAGCAGTTCTTC. Residues: CSARSGGVNEQFF.

This chain links TRBV29-1 with TRBJ2-1, with 9 bases fitting TRBD1. V trimming: 7 bases; J trimming: 4 bases; junction bases outside the gene matches: 5. The germline CDR1 and CDR2 sequences are SQVTM and ANQGSEA. This CDR3 is built from 13 residues. The CDR3 coding sequence is TGCAGCGGAGGGGGACAGGGATACAATGAGCAGTTCTTC. It codes for CSGGGQGYNEQFF.

The chain couples TRBV9 to TRBJ1-1, with TRBD1 as a possible D gene (6 bases). Germline CDR1 SGDLS, CDR2 YYNGEE. There are 13 residues in the CDR3. The ends were cut back, 6 bases at V and 4 bases at J, with 13 bases in the middle. CDR3 sequence reads: CASTGQNPTEAFF. The CDR3 DNA sequence: TGTGCCAGCACCGGACAGAACCCCACTGAAGCTTTCTTT.

The DNA of the CDR3 is TGTGCCAGCAGTGAAGTAAGGCTAGCGGGGCCCACAGATACGCAGTATTTT. It translates to CASSEVRLAGPTDTQYF. The chain is built from TRBV6-1 and TRBJ2-3; the match to TRBD2 covers 9 bases. J lost 2 bases, V lost 1 base, and 7 bases had no gene match. Germline CDR1 reads MNHNS; CDR2 reads SASEGT. This CDR3 is 17 amino acids long.

V and J are TRBV5-6 and TRBJ2-1; 9 bases align to TRBD1. The CDR3 length is 14 residues. Germline loops: CDR1 SGHDT, CDR2 YYEEEE. V was clipped by 7 bases and J by 7 bases; unmatched bases: 9. This CDR3 reads CASQTGDRDNEQFF. The CDR3 nucleotides read TGTGCCAGCCAAACCGGGGACAGGGATAATGAGCAGTTCTTC. The full variable domain, completed using reference TRBV5-6 and TRBJ2-1, is DAGVTQSPTHLIKTRGQQVTLRCSPKSGHDTVSWYQQALGQGPQFIFQYYEEEERQRGNFPDRFSGHQFPNYSSELNVNALLLGDSALYLCASQTGDRDNEQFFGPGTRLTVL.

In this sample, this clone is medium-sized (0.01 to 0.1%). This chain joins TRBV6-5 and TRBJ2-7, with TRBD1 matching over 9 bases. This CDR3 region has 15 residues. V lost 6 bases to trimming and J lost 1 base; unmatched junction nucleotides: 7. Germline assignment: CDR1 MNHEY and CDR2 SVGAGI. CDR3 region: CASRESGTGSYEQYF. In DNA form, the CDR3 reads TGTGCCAGCAGAGAGTCCGGGACAGGGTCCTACGAGCAGTACTTC.

The V and J genes are TRBV27 and TRBJ1-1; D gene ambiguous. The CDR3 loop spans 13 amino acids. CDR1 is MNHEY and CDR2 is SMNVEV in the germline V gene (reference sequence). V lost 0 bases and J 4 bases, leaving 6 bases between the germline ends. CDR3 coding DNA: TGTGCCAGCAGTTTATCGGCTAGCACTGAAGCTTTCTTT. It translates to CASSLSASTEAFF.

This clone was found a few times. The chain recombines TRBV7-2 with TRBJ2-2; TRBD1 might be the D (7 bases). The CDR3 runs to 15 residues. The germline gives CDR1 SGHTA, CDR2 FQGNSA. V lost 5 bases to trimming and J lost 0 bases, with 10 bases between them. CDR3 sequence reads: CASSRRGANTGELFF. The CDR3 DNA is TGTGCCAGCAGCCGCAGGGGGGCGAACACCGGGGAGCTGTTTTTT.

In this sample, this clone turned up a few times. This rearrangement joins TRBV10-3 to TRBJ2-2; D is perhaps TRBD2 (6 bases). This CDR3 has 13 amino acids. Germline V gives CDR1 ENHRY, CDR2 SYGVKD. The V gene lost 3 bases and the J gene lost 15 bases, with 17 bases spanning the gap. Here the CDR3 DNA reads TGTGCCATCAGTGAAGGTTCGGGAGCTGTGGTGTTTTTT. It encodes CAISEGSGAVVFF.

V usage is TRBV27 and J usage is TRBJ2-3; TRBD2 might be the D (6 bases). V was cut by 3 bases and J by 2 bases, with 9 bases left in between. The CDR3 runs to 14 residues. CDR1 and CDR2 (germline): MNHEY, SMNVEV (reference sequence). DNA for the CDR3: TGTGCCAGCAGTTTGGGGGGACCCACAGATACGCAGTATTTT. It translates to CASSLGGPTDTQYF.